This TCR beta chain was recovered during a study of T cell repertoires in cytomegalovirus infection. Across the whole study: Selected CMV epitopes included recently identified HLA-C-restricted ones as well as well-studied HLA-B-restricted ones.

Study-level results: The cumulative frequency of public TCR beta families distinguished individuals who carried CMV together with the relevant HLA.

CDR3 length equals 15 residues. Per the germline V gene, CDR1 is MNHEY and CDR2 is SVGEGT. Trimming took 0 bases from V and 3 from J, leaving 12 bases between them. About this clonotype itself: What it binds is not known.

TCRdb re-analysed the reads in MiXCR, keeping a single row per CDR3 protein. In the table there are 700,000 to 950,000 distinct CDR3 sequences, less than 35% of which are singletons. The chain is built from TRBV6-2 or TRBV6-3 and TRBJ2-7; no reliable D call. The material sequenced was cultured CD8+ T cells from PBMCs, taken from culture after CMV antigen stimulation. This TCR was recovered from a human donor in good health (CMV status not recorded). Some clones in this sample may be carry-over from other donors' samples. The CDR3: CASSYSGRSLYEQYV. The DNA for the CDR3 is TGTGCCAGCAGTTACTCGGGCAGATCGCTCTACGAGCAGTACGTC.